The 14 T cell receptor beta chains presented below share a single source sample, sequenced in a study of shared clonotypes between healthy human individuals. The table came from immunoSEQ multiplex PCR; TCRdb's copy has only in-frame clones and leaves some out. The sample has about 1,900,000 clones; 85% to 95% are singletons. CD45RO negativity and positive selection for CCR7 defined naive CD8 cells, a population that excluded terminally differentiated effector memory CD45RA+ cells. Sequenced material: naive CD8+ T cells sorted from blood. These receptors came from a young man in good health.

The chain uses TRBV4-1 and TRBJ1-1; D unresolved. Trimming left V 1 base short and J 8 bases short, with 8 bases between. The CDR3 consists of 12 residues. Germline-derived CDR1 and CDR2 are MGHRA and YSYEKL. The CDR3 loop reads CASSQAGREAFF. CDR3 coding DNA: TGCGCCAGCAGCCAAGCCGGCCGGGAAGCTTTCTTT.

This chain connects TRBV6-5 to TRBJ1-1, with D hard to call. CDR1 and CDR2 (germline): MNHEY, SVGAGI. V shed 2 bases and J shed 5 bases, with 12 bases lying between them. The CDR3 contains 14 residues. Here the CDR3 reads CASSYLPGSTEAFF. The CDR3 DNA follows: TGTGCCAGCAGTTACCTCCCTGGTTCGACTGAAGCTTTCTTT.

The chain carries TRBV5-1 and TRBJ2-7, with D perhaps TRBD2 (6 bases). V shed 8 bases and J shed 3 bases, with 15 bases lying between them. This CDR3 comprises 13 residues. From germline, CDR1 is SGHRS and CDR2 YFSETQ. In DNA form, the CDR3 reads TGCGCCAGTGCTCGGGGGTGGGACTACGAGCAGTACTTC. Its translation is CASARGWDYEQYF.

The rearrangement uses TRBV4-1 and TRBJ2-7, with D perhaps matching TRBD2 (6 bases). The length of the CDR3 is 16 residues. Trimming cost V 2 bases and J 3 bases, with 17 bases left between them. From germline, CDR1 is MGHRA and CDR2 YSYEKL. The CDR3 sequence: CASSQTPGLGNYEQYF. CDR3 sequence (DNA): TGCGCCAGCAGCCAAACACCGGGACTCGGGAACTACGAGCAGTACTTC.

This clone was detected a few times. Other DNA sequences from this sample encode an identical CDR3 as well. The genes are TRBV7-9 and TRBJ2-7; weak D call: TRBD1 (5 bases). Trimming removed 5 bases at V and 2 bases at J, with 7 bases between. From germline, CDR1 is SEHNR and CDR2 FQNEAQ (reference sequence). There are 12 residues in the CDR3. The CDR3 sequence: CASSPGPYEQYF. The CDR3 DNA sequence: TGTGCCAGCAGCCCAGGGCCCTACGAGCAGTACTTC.

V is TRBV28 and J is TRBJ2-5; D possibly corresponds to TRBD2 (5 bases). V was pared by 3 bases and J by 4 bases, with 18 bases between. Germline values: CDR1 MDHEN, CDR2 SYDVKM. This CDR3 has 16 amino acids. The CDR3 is CASSLEGGSSRETQYF. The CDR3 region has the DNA TGTGCCAGCAGTTTGGAAGGAGGCTCCTCTCGAGAGACCCAGTACTTC.

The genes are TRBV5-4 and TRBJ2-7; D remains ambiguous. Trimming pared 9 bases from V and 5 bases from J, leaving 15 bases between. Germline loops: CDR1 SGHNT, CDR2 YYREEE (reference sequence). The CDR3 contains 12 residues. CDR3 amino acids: CAMETLGNEQYF. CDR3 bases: TGTGCCATGGAGACTTTGGGGAACGAGCAGTACTTC.

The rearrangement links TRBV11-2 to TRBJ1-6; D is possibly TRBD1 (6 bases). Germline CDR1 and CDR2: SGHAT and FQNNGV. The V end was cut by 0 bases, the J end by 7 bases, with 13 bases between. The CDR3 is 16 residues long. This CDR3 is CASSLEGSGANSPLHF. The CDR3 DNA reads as TGTGCCAGCAGCTTAGAGGGGTCGGGGGCGAATTCACCCCTCCACTTT.

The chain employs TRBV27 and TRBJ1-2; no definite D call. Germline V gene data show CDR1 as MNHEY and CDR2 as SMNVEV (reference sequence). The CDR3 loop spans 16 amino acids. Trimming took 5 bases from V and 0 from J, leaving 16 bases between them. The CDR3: CASSPTMGLANYGYTF. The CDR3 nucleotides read TGTGCCAGCAGTCCCACGATGGGCCTAGCTAACTATGGCTACACCTTC.

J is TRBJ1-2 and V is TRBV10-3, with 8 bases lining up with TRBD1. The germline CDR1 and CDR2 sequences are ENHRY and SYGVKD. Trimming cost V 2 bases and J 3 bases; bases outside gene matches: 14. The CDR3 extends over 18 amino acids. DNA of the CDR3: TGTGCCATCAGTGAGCTGGACAGGGCTAAGGGGGTTGACTATGGCTACACCTTC. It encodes CAISELDRAKGVDYGYTF.

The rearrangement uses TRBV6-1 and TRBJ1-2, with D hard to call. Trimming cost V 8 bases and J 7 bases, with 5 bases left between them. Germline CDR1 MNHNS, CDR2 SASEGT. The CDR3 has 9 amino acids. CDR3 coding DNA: TGTGCCAGCTACATTGGCTACACCTTC. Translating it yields CASYIGYTF.

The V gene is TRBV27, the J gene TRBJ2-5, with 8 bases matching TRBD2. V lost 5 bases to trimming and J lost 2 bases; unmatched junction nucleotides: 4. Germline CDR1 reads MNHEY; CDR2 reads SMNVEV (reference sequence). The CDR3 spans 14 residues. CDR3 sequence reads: CASSTLAGQETQYF. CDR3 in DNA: TGTGCCAGCAGTACCTTAGCGGGGCAAGAGACCCAGTACTTC.

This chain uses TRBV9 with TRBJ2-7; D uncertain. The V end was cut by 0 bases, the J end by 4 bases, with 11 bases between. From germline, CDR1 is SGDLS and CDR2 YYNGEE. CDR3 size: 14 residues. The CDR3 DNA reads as TGTGCCAGCAGCGTAGGATCTGCGGCGTACGAGCAGTACTTC. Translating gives CASSVGSAAYEQYF.

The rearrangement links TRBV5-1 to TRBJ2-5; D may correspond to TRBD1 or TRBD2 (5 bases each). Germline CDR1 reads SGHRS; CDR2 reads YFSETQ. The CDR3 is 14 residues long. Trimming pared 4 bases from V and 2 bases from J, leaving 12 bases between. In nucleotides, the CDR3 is TGCGCCAGCAGCACCGGGACCGCTCAAGAGACCCAGTACTTC. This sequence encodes CASSTGTAQETQYF.